This TCR beta chain is from a study of T cell responses to AZD1222 COVID-19 vaccine. Study observations and caveats: Spike-specific TCR breadth and depth rose after two AZD1222 doses. Baseline seropositives among AZD1222 recipients totaled only six or seven.

Second-dose recipients at about 4 or about 12 weeks were treated as one pooled group. Trimming pared 4 bases from V and 2 bases from J, leaving 8 bases between. The CDR3 is made up of 13 amino acids. Germline V gene data show CDR1 as MDHEN and CDR2 as SYDVKM. Sequencing used immunoSEQ multiplex PCR; TCRdb keeps in-frame clones, though not all of them. This table holds about 140,000 clones, about 92% found once. A note on this clone: The antigen is undetermined.

The chain couples TRBV28 to TRBJ1-2; no clear D gene. The sequencing used peripheral blood, collected 28 days after the second AZD1222 dose. This clonotype was sampled from an adult who received the AZD1222 COVID-19 vaccine. The DNA for the CDR3 is TGTGCCAGCAGTTCCAGAGGGAACTATGGCTACACCTTC. Its translation is CASSSRGNYGYTF.